The present T cell receptor (beta chain) was sequenced within a study of vaccination and CD4 T cells after COVID-19. A single record per CDR3 protein comes from TCRdb applying MiXCR to the PCR reads. Of 25,000 to 35,000 distinct CDR3 sequences in the sample, approximately 49% were seen once. V lost 5 bases and J lost 8, with 18 bases in between. The CDR3 is made up of 14 amino acids. Germline CDR1 is SEHNR and CDR2 is FQNEAQ (reference sequence). Time point indicated: late sampling 161 to 241 days after vaccination in three convalescent patients. The rearrangement links TRBV7-9 to TRBJ1-1; weak D call: TRBD1 (5 bases). The clonotype was recovered from a human donor who had recovered from COVID-19. The sample here was CD4+ T cells from blood, taken about 7 months after SARS-CoV-2 vaccination. The CDR3 coding sequence is TGTGCCAGCAGCCCCGGGGCTGTTACGAAGGAAGCTTTCTTT. Translating gives CASSPGAVTKEAFF.